This TCR beta chain was identified in a study of T cell responses to AZD1222 COVID-19 vaccine. In its sample, this clone was seen once. The germline V and J ends were trimmed by 2 bases and 1 base, with 9 bases remaining between them. The CDR3 length is 14 residues. Germline V gene data show CDR1 as MNHEY and CDR2 as SMNVEV (reference sequence). Sequencing used immunoSEQ multiplex PCR; TCRdb keeps in-frame clones, though not all of them. The table lists 80,000 to 90,000 clones, roughly 94% of them singletons. The sequencing used peripheral blood, collected on day 0 of AZD1222 vaccination. This TCR came from an adult in good health. This chain links TRBV27 with TRBJ2-7; D is undetermined. The CDR3: CASSLTHPSYEQYF. The CDR3 DNA is TGTGCCAGCAGTTTAACCCATCCTTCCTACGAGCAGTACTTC.